The 2 T cell receptor beta chains listed next were all sequenced from one sample in a study of OX40 agonist ivuxolimab in advanced cancers. Sequencing used immunoSEQ multiplex PCR; TCRdb keeps in-frame clones, though not all of them. The sample shows under 85,000 clones, about 85% of them seen only once. The specimen was CD4+ or CD8+ T cells sorted from blood, collected in a trial of the OX40 agonist ivuxolimab. Source of these receptors: an adult with an advanced solid tumor such as melanoma, head and neck, liver or kidney cancer.

The rearrangement joins TRBV27 to TRBJ2-7; 8 bases line up with TRBD2. This CDR3 comprises 15 residues. V shed 2 bases, J shed 6 bases, and the junction held 9 bases outside the gene matches. Germline CDR1 reads MNHEY; CDR2 reads SMNVEV (reference sequence). CDR3 sequence reads: CASSLEGLGVSEQYF. CDR3 coding DNA: TGTGCCAGCAGTTTAGAGGGACTAGGAGTATCCGAGCAGTACTTC.

The rearrangement joins TRBV2 to TRBJ1-6; unclear D gene. Germline assignment: CDR1 SNHLY and CDR2 FYNNEI. There are 12 residues in the CDR3. V was pared by 5 bases and J by 6 bases, with 5 bases between. CDR3 DNA sequence: TGTGCCAGCAGTCTGGGTAATTCACCCCTCCACTTT. Amino acid sequence: CASSLGNSPLHF.